Listed here are 29 T cell receptor beta chains from one sample, sequenced in a study of blood T cell repertoires in COVID-19 (dated by TCRdb to the early 2020s). Library prep was done by the immunoSEQ multiplex PCR assay. The table was pulled from immuneACCESS by TCRdb, which kept in-frame rearrangements only. Such tables lose some clones; where checked, under half of the loss comes from unresolved V genes, and the rest has no known cause. The sample table records some 100,000 clones; roughly 89% of these occur just once. The ten largest account for roughly 5.4% of the sample. Sequenced input: peripheral blood. Receptor source: a woman older than 75 with active COVID-19.

The chain recombines TRBV11-2 with TRBJ2-3, with 14 bases aligning to TRBD2. With 3 bases clipped from V and 6 bases from J, the junction kept 5 bases outside the gene matches. CDR1 and CDR2 (germline): SGHAT, FQNNGV. The CDR3 runs to 16 residues. DNA of the CDR3: TGTGCCAGCAGCTTTCCGGGACTAGCGGGAGCGGATACGCAGTATTTT. It is translated as CASSFPGLAGADTQYF.

The rearrangement uses TRBV5-1 and TRBJ2-3; 9 bases are shared with TRBD2. The length of the CDR3 is 13 residues. Germline CDR1 and CDR2: SGHRS and YFSETQ. J gave up 10 bases and V 2 bases, and 5 bases lay outside the gene matches. For the CDR3, the DNA is TGCGCCAGCAGCTTCGGGCGGGAGGGGGCGCAGTATTTT. It codes for CASSFGREGAQYF.

This clone was observed a single time. The chain links TRBV27 to TRBJ2-7, with D perhaps matching TRBD2 (7 bases). V gave up 5 bases and J gave up 2 bases, with 19 bases separating them. This CDR3 has 16 amino acids. The germline V gene has CDR1 MNHEY and CDR2 SMNVEV (reference sequence). CDR3 region: CASSPRGRAEAYEQYF. Written as DNA, the CDR3 is TGTGCCAGCAGTCCAAGGGGGAGGGCGGAGGCCTACGAGCAGTACTTC.

The J gene is TRBJ2-2, the V gene TRBV7-8, with a possible D match to TRBD2 (6 bases). Trimming removed 2 bases from V and 0 bases from J, with 13 bases in between. CDR1 and CDR2 (germline): SGHVS, FQNEAQ. This CDR3 comprises 17 residues. The CDR3 sequence: CASSLPEGGPNTGELFF. In DNA form, the CDR3 reads TGTGCCAGCAGCTTACCTGAGGGAGGCCCGAACACCGGGGAGCTGTTTTTT.

This clone has a handful of counts. This rearrangement joins TRBV12-2 to TRBJ1-6; the table's TRBD1 call for D was not verified on the DNA. TRBV12-2 is assigned pseudogene status. The CDR3 extends over 19 amino acids. Here the CDR3 DNA reads TGTGCAAGTCGCTTAGCCGCAAGCGACGTGCAGGGGAATGGATCACCCCTCCACTTT. Protein product: CASRLAASDVQGNGSPLHF.

J is TRBJ2-6 and V is TRBV18; maybe TRBD1 (6 bases). Germline assignment: CDR1 KGHSH and CDR2 LQKENI. The CDR3 consists of 16 residues. V shed 4 bases and J shed 1 base, with 11 bases lying between them. The CDR3 region has the DNA TGTGCCAGCTCACTTTACAGGGAGTCTGGGGCCAACGTCCTGACTTTC. Amino acids: CASSLYRESGANVLTF.

This chain connects TRBV24-1 to TRBJ2-7; D is possibly TRBD1 (6 bases). V was pared by 5 bases and J by 6 bases, with 19 bases between. Looked up from germline, CDR1 is KGHDR and CDR2 is SFDVKD. CDR3 size: 15 residues. For the CDR3, the DNA is TGTGCCACCAGTGCAGCCGGGACATCTGACTCCGAGCAGTACTTC. It specifies CATSAAGTSDSEQYF.

This clone is a singleton in its sample. This sequence joins TRBV5-1 and TRBJ2-5; 9 nucleotides match TRBD1. V lost 8 bases to trimming and J lost 1 base; unmatched junction nucleotides: 6. Per the germline V gene, CDR1 is SGHRS and CDR2 is YFSETQ. The CDR3 extends over 14 amino acids. CDR3 sequence reads: CASSRDRAQETQYF. In nucleotides, the CDR3 is TGCGCCAGTAGTCGGGACAGGGCCCAAGAGACCCAGTACTTC.

This rearrangement joins TRBV9 to TRBJ2-1; 12 bases map to TRBD2. J was trimmed by 7 bases and V by 5 bases; bases with no gene match: 10. CDR3 size: 16 residues. Germline loops: CDR1 SGDLS, CDR2 YYNGEE. CDR3 protein: CASSQWTSGKSNEQFF. CDR3 nucleotides: TGTGCCAGCAGTCAATGGACTAGCGGGAAAAGTAATGAGCAGTTCTTC.

The chain recombines TRBV12-5 with TRBJ1-4; the D is unclear. The V and J ends lost 8 bases and 0 bases respectively, with 16 bases between them. This CDR3 is 16 amino acids long. Germline assignment: CDR1 LGHNT and CDR2 FRNRAP. CDR3: CASSNPEQATNEKLFF. The CDR3, as DNA: TGTGCTAGTTCAAATCCAGAACAAGCAACTAATGAAAAACTGTTTTTT.

This clone was seen ten or more times. V usage is TRBV5-6 and J usage is TRBJ2-7; the match to TRBD1 covers 10 bases. The germline V gene encodes CDR1 SGHDT and CDR2 YYEEEE. Trimming cost V 4 bases and J 1 base; bases outside gene matches: 5. The CDR3 has 15 residues. DNA of the CDR3: TGTGCCAGCAGCCCGGACAGGGGGAGTTCCTACGAGCAGTACTTC. This translates into CASSPDRGSSYEQYF.

This clone was detected a few times. The chain has TRBV11-2 and TRBJ2-5, with TRBD1 matching 7 bases. CDR1 is SGHAT and CDR2 is FQNNGV in the germline V gene. The length of the CDR3 is 15 residues. J gave up 5 bases and V 2 bases, and 8 bases lay outside the gene matches. In nucleotides, the CDR3 is TGTGCCAGCAGCTTATCCGGGACAGAGTTCGAGACCCAGTACTTC. As protein: CASSLSGTEFETQYF.

The chain is built from TRBV7-2 and TRBJ2-3; TRBD2 matches 7 bases. CDR1 and CDR2 from the germline V gene are SGHTA and FQGNSA. V shed 1 base, J shed 2 bases, and the junction held 9 bases outside the gene matches. The length of the CDR3 is 17 residues. CDR3 in amino acids: CASSLVASGPTTDTQYF. CDR3 sequence (DNA): TGTGCCAGCAGCTTAGTAGCTAGCGGCCCAACCACAGATACGCAGTATTTT.

The gene calls are TRBV19 and TRBJ1-5; weak D call: TRBD1 (5 bases). The CDR3 contains 16 residues. Germline V gives CDR1 LNHDA, CDR2 SQIVND (reference sequence). The V gene lost 3 bases and the J gene lost 0 bases, with 12 bases spanning the gap. DNA of the CDR3: TGTGCCAGTAGTATCGGAGGGGCTAATAGCAATCAGCCCCAGCATTTT. This gives the protein CASSIGGANSNQPQHF.

The J gene is TRBJ1-2, the V gene TRBV20-1; D uncertain. CDR3 length equals 13 residues. V shed 3 bases and J shed 4 bases, with 12 bases lying between them. Germline V CDR1 and CDR2: DFQATT, SNEGSKA (reference sequence). The DNA for the CDR3 is TGCAGTGCTAGTTCCGGCGGGATCTATGGCTACACCTTC. The encoded protein is CSASSGGIYGYTF.

V is TRBV12-3 or TRBV12-4 and J is TRBJ2-7; 10 nucleotides align to TRBD1. With V trimmed by 7 bases and J by 5 bases, 5 bases remained unmatched. There are 13 residues in the CDR3. The chain's CDR3 is CASTGDRGHEQYF. The CDR3 bases are TGTGCCAGCACCGGGGACAGGGGACACGAGCAGTACTTC.

The rearrangement joins TRBV2 to TRBJ2-3; no clear D gene. Trimming took off 5 bases at V and 6 bases at J, with 9 bases between the two ends. Germline lookup yields CDR1 SNHLY and CDR2 FYNNEI. This CDR3 has 12 amino acids. CDR3 sequence: CASSTTRDTQYF. For the CDR3, the DNA is TGTGCCAGCAGTACTACCCGCGATACGCAGTATTTT.

This chain uses TRBV6-5 with TRBJ2-1, with 8 nucleotides matching TRBD2. J lost 5 bases, V lost 6 bases, and 9 bases had no gene match. This CDR3 region has 15 residues. CDR1 and CDR2 from the germline V gene are MNHEY and SVGAGI. CDR3 DNA: TGTGCCAGCAGCCTGGGATGGCGGGAGGACAATGAGCAGTTCTTC. Its translation: CASSLGWREDNEQFF.

The V call is TRBV5-6, the J call TRBJ2-2; possibly TRBD2 for D (6 bases). This CDR3 has 16 amino acids. Germline V gene sequence: CDR1 SGHDT, CDR2 YYEEEE. V was pared by 1 base and J by 0 bases, with 10 bases between. In DNA, the CDR3 is TGTGCCAGCAGCTTGATTGGCGGGACGAACACCGGGGAGCTGTTTTTT. Amino acids: CASSLIGGTNTGELFF.

The CDR3: CASSLIGLEQYF. CDR3 coding DNA: TGTGCCAGCAGCTTAATTGGACTCGAGCAGTACTTC. The chain employs TRBV7-8 and TRBJ2-7, with D perhaps matching TRBD2 (5 bases). The V gene's germline CDR1 is SGHVS and CDR2 FQNEAQ. Trimming removed 2 bases from V and 6 bases from J, with 8 bases in between. CDR3 length equals 12 residues.

The gene calls are TRBV5-4 and TRBJ2-1, with TRBD2 matching over 8 bases. CDR1 is SGHNT, CDR2 YYREEE, per germline (reference sequence). V lost 0 bases to trimming and J lost 7 bases; unmatched junction nucleotides: 3. CDR3 length: 14 residues. CDR3 in amino acids: CASSLAGGRNEQFF. The CDR3 region has the DNA TGTGCCAGCAGCTTGGCCGGCGGGAGGAATGAGCAGTTCTTC.

The V and J genes are TRBV28 and TRBJ2-2; maybe TRBD1 (5 bases). Trimming stripped 4 bases from V and 5 bases from J, with 17 bases between. Per germline, CDR1 MDHEN and CDR2 SYDVKM. This CDR3 is 16 amino acids long. The CDR3 sequence is CASSSPWQGGTGELFF. In nucleotides, the CDR3 is TGTGCCAGCAGTTCCCCCTGGCAGGGTGGGACCGGGGAGCTGTTTTTT. The full variable domain, in which reference TRBV28 and TRBJ2-2 provide the parts outside the CDR3, is DVKVTQSSRYLVKRTGEKVFLECVQDMDHENMFWYRQDPGLGLRLIYFSYDVKMKEKGDIPEGYSVSREKKERFSLILESASTNQTSMYLCASSSPWQGGTGELFFGEGSRLTVL.

The chain combines TRBV10-3 with TRBJ2-5, with 8 bases lining up with TRBD2. This CDR3 contains 13 residues. Germline assignment: CDR1 ENHRY and CDR2 SYGVKD. The V and J ends lost 10 bases and 4 bases, in that order; junction bases with no gene match: 8. CDR3 bases: TGTGCCACCTCTAGCGGGTGGGGAGAGACCCAGTACTTC. Residues: CATSSGWGETQYF.

This CDR3 is CASSIGASSTDTQYF. The DNA for the CDR3 is TGTGCCAGTAGTATAGGGGCTTCTAGCACAGATACGCAGTATTTT. This chain connects TRBV19 to TRBJ2-3, with D unresolved. Germline values: CDR1 LNHDA, CDR2 SQIVND (reference sequence). The V end was cut by 1 base, the J end by 0 bases, with 8 bases between. CDR3 length equals 15 residues.

This clone occurred a few times. This chain connects TRBV20-1 to TRBJ2-1; a weak D match, TRBD2 (6 bases). The germline V gene has CDR1 DFQATT and CDR2 SNEGSKA (reference sequence). The CDR3 consists of 14 residues. V was cut by 3 bases and J by 7 bases, with 16 bases left in between. Here the CDR3 reads CSASSGEVGNEQFF. As DNA, the CDR3 is TGCAGTGCTAGTTCGGGAGAAGTGGGTAATGAGCAGTTCTTC.

The chain couples TRBV14 to TRBJ1-1; TRBD1 agrees at 7 bases. The CDR3 has 15 amino acids. The V segment lost 1 base and the J segment 1 base; nucleotides outside the gene matches: 3. Germline lookup yields CDR1 SGHDN and CDR2 FVKESK. CDR3 in amino acids: CASSQVGGANTEAFF. The CDR3 DNA reads as TGTGCCAGCAGCCAAGTAGGGGGCGCGAACACTGAAGCTTTCTTT.

This clone showed up just once. This chain uses TRBV6-5 with TRBJ1-4; D not resolved. Trimming left V 7 bases short and J 5 bases short, with 11 bases between. Germline V gene lookup returns CDR1 MNHEY and CDR2 SVGAGI. The CDR3 runs 13 residues. CDR3 amino acids: CASTPGRNEKLFF. The CDR3 DNA reads TGTGCCAGCACCCCAGGTCGGAATGAAAAACTGTTTTTT.

This clone appeared a single time. The chain couples TRBV28 to TRBJ2-3; no definite D call. CDR1 MDHEN and CDR2 SYDVKM come from the germline V gene. Trimming took off 7 bases at V and 2 bases at J, with 13 bases between the two ends. The CDR3 totals 14 residues. CDR3 residues: CASNGAEFTDTQYF. The CDR3 bases are TGTGCCAGCAACGGAGCAGAGTTCACAGATACGCAGTATTTT.

The V gene is TRBV5-1, the J gene TRBJ2-7, with TRBD1 as a possible D gene (5 bases). Trimming took off 1 base at V and 3 bases at J, with 8 bases between the two ends. Germline V gene lookup returns CDR1 SGHRS and CDR2 YFSETQ. This CDR3 contains 13 residues. In DNA form, the CDR3 reads TGCGCCAGCAGCTTGCTAGGGGACTACGAGCAGTACTTC. Its translation: CASSLLGDYEQYF.